This TCR beta chain stems from a study of post-analysis software for immune sequencing data. Study in general: Patients with relapsing-remitting, secondary progressive and progressive-relapsing multiple sclerosis courses were all represented. The study's findings and limits: Those with multiple sclerosis, the patient group, showed significantly lower normalized Chao1 diversity than controls. Roughly five TRBV segments were more frequent in patients than controls; TRBV5-6, TRBV5-1 and TRBV20-1 belonged to this group. Samples sharing a preparation batch grouped tightly together when assessed by F measure.

Tagging with unique molecular identifiers was a feature of the TCR beta cDNA libraries. TCRdb recomputed calls from the PCR reads with MiXCR, one row per CDR3 protein. The sample shows some 240,000 distinct CDR3 sequences, about 40% of them seen only once. Germline V CDR1 and CDR2: LGHNA, YNFKEQ. V dropped 1 base and J dropped 7; count of bases not matched to a gene: 12. The CDR3 length is 16 residues. Worth noting for this clonotype: The antigen is unknown.

The sequenced material came from blood. This sequence was found in a girl between 10 and 17 years old with multiple sclerosis. The chain employs TRBV4-2 and TRBJ2-7; 8 bases match TRBD2. The CDR3 sequence is CASSQAAGALIREQYF. The CDR3 nucleotides read TGTGCCAGCAGCCAAGCAGCGGGAGCGCTCATTCGGGAGCAGTACTTC.